This T cell receptor (beta chain) stems from a study of blood T cell repertoires in COVID-19. Study as a whole: Italy, Spain and the United States were the sources of the convalescent and acute COVID-19 samples. Nucleic acid was either cDNA or gDNA, and it came from T cells, B-cell-depleted T cells, or PBMCs.

This clone has only one observation. Trimming left V 3 bases short and J 3 bases short, with 11 bases between. Looked up from germline, CDR1 is MDHEN and CDR2 is SYDVKM. This CDR3 region has 14 residues. As originally analysed: Scientists estimated how many nucleated cells there were by amplifying reference gene primers. TCRdb's table, derived via immunoSEQ multiplex PCR, lists solely in-frame clones and lacks some. That table supplies the V and J calls and clone size; D and trimming were determined from the DNA. Found here are around 99,000 clones, around 78% of them singletons; the top ten hold 15% to 20%.

The TCR sequence derives from an older woman with acute or convalescent COVID-19. The source material was peripheral blood. This chain joins TRBV28 and TRBJ1-2; D might be TRBD1 (6 bases). This CDR3 reads CASSFEGVDYGYTF. As DNA, the CDR3 is TGTGCCAGCAGTTTCGAGGGGGTCGACTATGGCTACACCTTC.